Listed below are T cell receptor beta chains from one sample, sequenced in a study of metastatic and nonmetastatic thyroid tumors. TCRdb ran MiXCR on the PCR reads. This table has about 12,000 clones, 27% appearing once. The sequencing input was adjacent normal tissue. Receptors were obtained from a male donor with papillary thyroid cancer or a benign thyroid nodule (not recorded which). Some clones in this sample may be carry-over from other donors' samples. CDR3s include the opening cysteine and the closing phenylalanine or tryptophan. Each record gives: clone size, V gene, J gene, D gene, CDR3 protein, CDR3 DNA. D genes are given only for firm matches. The size field is filled for only some rows; it gives once, few, many or a size class.

>.|TRBV30|TRBJ1-4|.
CAWSVLREKLFF
TGTGCCTGGAGTGTACTCAGGGAAAAACTGTTTTTT
>.|TRBV6-1|TRBJ2-5|TRBD1
CASKPGQGAETQCF
TGTGCCAGCAAGCCGGGACAGGGGGCAGAGACCCAGTGCTTC
>.|TRBV11-2|TRBJ1-1|TRBD1
CASSLWDSETGGLGTEAFF
TGTGCCAGCAGCTTATGGGATTCGGAGACAGGGGGCCTCGGGACTGAAGCTTTCTTT
>few|TRBV29-1|TRBJ1-1|TRBD1
CSFTRGVTEAFF
TGCAGCTTTACCAGGGGGGTCACTGAAGCTTTCTTT
>few|TRBV6-2/TRBV6-3|TRBJ2-7|.
CASSYSPGKQYF
TGTGCCAGCAGTTACTCCCCCGGAAAGCAGTACTTC
>.|TRBV6-1|TRBJ2-1|.
CASSEALRKGFGNEQFF
TGTGCCAGCAGTGAAGCGCTCAGAAAGGGATTTGGCAATGAGCAGTTCTTC
>.|TRBV13|TRBJ1-2|.
CASSLQRGSNYGYTF
TGTGCCAGCAGCCTGCAGAGGGGGTCGAACTATGGCTACACCTTC
>.|TRBV7-2|TRBJ2-5|TRBD2
CASSLESSGGPAAQYF
TGTGCCAGCAGCTTAGAGTCTAGCGGGGGGCCAGCGGCCCAGTACTTC
>.|TRBV12-3/TRBV12-4|TRBJ2-7|TRBD2
CASSPGGTYEQYF
TGTGCCAGCAGCCCCGGGGGGACCTACGAGCAGTACTTC
>few|TRBV2|TRBJ1-1|.
CASSESSTVAFF
TGTGCCAGCAGTGAAAGTTCTACAGTGGCTTTCTTT
>medium-sized|TRBV13|TRBJ2-2|TRBD2
CASSPRSAGSTGELFF
TGTGCCAGCAGCCCCCGTTCAGCGGGATCGACCGGGGAGCTGTTTTTT
>medium-sized|TRBV6-1|TRBJ1-2|.
CASSSSGTDDVYGYTF
TGTGCCAGCAGTTCATCCGGGACCGACGATGTATATGGCTACACCTTC
>.|TRBV5-1|TRBJ2-3|.
CASSELGGTDTQYF
TGCGCCAGCAGCGAACTAGGGGGGACAGATACGCAGTATTTT
>few|TRBV6-1|TRBJ1-2|TRBD1
CASSENGQGRLSGYTF
TGTGCCAGCAGTGAAAACGGACAGGGGCGGTTGAGCGGCTACACCTTC
>few|TRBV27|TRBJ2-1|TRBD1
CASSLSAGGNEQFF
TGTGCCAGCAGTTTATCGGCAGGGGGCAATGAGCAGTTCTTC
>.|TRBV24-1|TRBJ2-5|.
CATSDFTAVQETQYF
TGTGCCACCAGTGATTTTACAGCGGTGCAAGAGACCCAGTACTTC
>once|TRBV5-4|TRBJ1-1|.
CASSSGGALMNTEAFF
TGTGCCAGCAGCTCCGGGGGGGCCCTCATGAACACTGAAGCTTTCTTT
>.|TRBV12-3/TRBV12-4|TRBJ2-7|.
CASSFGPSYEQYF
TGTGCCAGCAGTTTTGGCCCTTCCTACGAGCAGTACTTC
>many|TRBV12-3/TRBV12-4|TRBJ2-1|.
CASGLTSGYNEQLF
TGTGCCAGCGGTTTAACTAGTGGATACAATGAGCAGCTCTTC
>once|TRBV9|TRBJ2-5|TRBD2
CASRVAGLAGERGAQYF
TGTGCCAGCAGGGTAGCCGGACTAGCGGGGGAGCGGGGGGCCCAGTATTTC
>.|TRBV4-3|TRBJ2-7|.
CASSQDLWSADEQYF
TGCGCCAGCAGCCAAGATCTTTGGAGTGCGGACGAGCAGTACTTC
>.|TRBV13|TRBJ2-3|.
CASSSEQRTDTQYF
TGTGCCAGCAGCTCAGAACAGAGGACAGATACGCAGTATTTT
>.|TRBV20-1|TRBJ2-7|.
CSARTGGCEQYF
TGCAGTGCTAGGACGGGGGGCTGCGAGCAGTACTTC
>.|TRBV11-2|TRBJ2-1|TRBD1
CASSLDGGTGSNEQFF
TGTGCCAGCAGCTTGGACGGAGGGACAGGGAGCAATGAGCAGTTCTTC
>few|TRBV19|TRBJ2-7|.
CASSNSYEQYF
TGTGCCAGTAGTAACTCCTACGAGCAGTACTTC
>few|TRBV28|TRBJ2-5|.
CASTYLYWRDRSGETQYF
TGTGCCAGTACCTACTTGTACTGGCGGGACCGAAGTGGAGAGACCCAGTACTTT
>.|TRBV13|TRBJ2-7|TRBD1
CASSQGSWGQGAYEQYF
TGTGCCAGCAGCCAGGGGTCGTGGGGACAGGGGGCTTACGAGCAGTACTTC
>.|TRBV4-3|TRBJ2-6|.
CASSQDIASGANVLTF
TGCGCCAGCAGCCAAGATATAGCCTCTGGGGCCAACGTCCTGACTTTC
>few|TRBV2|TRBJ1-1|.
CASSEGENTEAFF
TGTGCCAGCAGTGAAGGTGAGAACACTGAAGCTTTCTTT
>few|TRBV5-1|TRBJ2-5|.
CASSLPQAQETQYF
TGCGCCAGCAGCCTGCCACAGGCCCAAGAGACCCAGTACTTC
>medium-sized|TRBV27|TRBJ1-5|.
CASSYAGDNQPQHF
TGTGCCAGCAGTTACGCGGGGGACAATCAGCCCCAGCATTTT
>few|TRBV27|TRBJ2-2|.
CASSALQGTGELFF
TGTGCCAGCAGTGCCCTTCAGGGTACCGGGGAGCTGTTTTTT
>many|TRBV10-2|TRBJ2-1|.
CATALDGSQFF
TGCGCCACCGCCCTGGACGGGAGTCAGTTCTTC
>.|TRBV20-1|TRBJ2-1|TRBD2
CLRGAVSSYNEQFF
TGCTTGCGGGGGGCGGTGAGCTCCTACAATGAGCAGTTCTTC
>once|TRBV11-3|TRBJ2-3|.
CASSLNGNTDTQYF
TGTGCCAGCAGCTTAAACGGGAACACAGATACGCAGTATTTT
>many|TRBV20-1|TRBJ2-1|.
CSARDWLSYNEQFF
TGCAGTGCTAGAGATTGGCTATCCTACAATGAGCAGTTCTTC
>.|TRBV15|TRBJ1-1|.
CATSRDGGRDTEAFF
TGTGCCACCAGCAGAGATGGGGGGCGGGACACTGAAGCTTTCTTT
>medium-sized|TRBV5-1|TRBJ1-2|.
CASSYTEGGYTF
TGCGCCAGCAGCTACACCGAAGGGGGCTACACCTTC
>medium-sized|TRBV6-4|TRBJ2-1|TRBD2
CASSELAGQQFF
TGTGCCAGCAGTGAACTAGCGGGACAGCAGTTCTTC
>many|TRBV6-5|TRBJ2-7|TRBD1
CANSYSHRGYEQYF
TGTGCCAACAGTTACTCGCACAGGGGTTACGAGCAGTACTTC
>few|TRBV20-1|TRBJ2-1|TRBD2
CSARTSGIFVESYNEQFF
TGCAGTGCTAGGACTAGCGGGATATTTGTGGAGTCCTACAATGAGCAGTTCTTC
>few|TRBV6-1|TRBJ1-1|.
CASSLHGRNTEAFF
TGTGCCAGCTCCCTCCATGGACGGAACACTGAAGCTTTCTTT
>.|TRBV13|TRBJ2-5|.
CASSSNRALNRFF
TGTGCCAGCAGCTCAAACAGGGCGCTGAACAGGTTCTTC
>.|TRBV5-4|TRBJ2-7|.
CASSLVVPRVRQLYEQYF
TGTGCCAGCAGCTTGGTGGTTCCCAGGGTCCGGCAATTGTACGAGCAGTACTTC
>.|TRBV7-2|TRBJ1-1|TRBD1
CASSSRRTGEAFF
TGTGCCAGCAGCTCTAGACGGACAGGGGAGGCTTTCTTT
>.|TRBV5-1|TRBJ2-1|.
CASSLFPGNEQFF
TGCGCCAGCAGCTTATTCCCCGGCAATGAGCAGTTCTTC
>.|TRBV6-1|TRBJ1-2|.
CASSDLQTLGYTF
TGTGCCAGCAGTGACCTACAGACCCTTGGCTACACCTTC
>few|TRBV3-1|TRBJ1-4|.
CASRGPWELFF
TGTGCCAGCAGGGGACCATGGGAACTGTTTTTT
>.|TRBV9|TRBJ2-7|.
CASSVDSTYEQYF
TGTGCCAGCAGCGTAGACTCTACCTACGAGCAGTACTTC
>.|TRBV2|TRBJ1-2|.
CASREDLGGYTF
TGTGCCAGCAGGGAAGATCTTGGAGGCTACACCTTC
>few|TRBV6-1|TRBJ1-6|TRBD1
CASSDTQGRNSPLHF
TGTGCCAGCAGTGACACACAGGGGAGAAATTCACCCCTCCACTTT
>.|TRBV5-1|TRBJ2-1|.
CASSLEGRGYNEQFF
TGCGCCAGCAGCTTGGAGGGCAGGGGATACAATGAGCAGTTCTTC